The clone carrying this T cell receptor (beta chain) came up a few times. Its antigen is still unknown. This table comes from immunoSEQ multiplex PCR, and its TCRdb copy is limited to in-frame clones, with some not included. The data hold roughly 140,000 clones, with 88% observed a single time. This entry is derived from a study of T cell responses to AZD1222 COVID-19 vaccine. The study's findings and limits: Donors were largely white British and mainly female; clonal diversity was possibly underestimated. A reported finding is that nearly half of spike-specific TCRs target unmutated variant regions. There were repertoire samples only from the period after the peak T cell response.

Germline values: CDR1 MNHEY, CDR2 SVGEGT. J gave up 3 bases and V 6 bases, and 3 bases lay outside the gene matches. The CDR3 consists of 14 residues. This TCR was sampled from an adult in good health. The genes are TRBV6-2 or TRBV6-3 and TRBJ2-3; 10 nucleotides match TRBD2. This sample comprised peripheral blood, obtained on day 0 of AZD1222 vaccination. CDR3 sequence: CASSGGLATDTQYF. The DNA for the CDR3 is TGTGCCAGCAGCGGGGGACTAGCGACAGATACGCAGTATTTT.